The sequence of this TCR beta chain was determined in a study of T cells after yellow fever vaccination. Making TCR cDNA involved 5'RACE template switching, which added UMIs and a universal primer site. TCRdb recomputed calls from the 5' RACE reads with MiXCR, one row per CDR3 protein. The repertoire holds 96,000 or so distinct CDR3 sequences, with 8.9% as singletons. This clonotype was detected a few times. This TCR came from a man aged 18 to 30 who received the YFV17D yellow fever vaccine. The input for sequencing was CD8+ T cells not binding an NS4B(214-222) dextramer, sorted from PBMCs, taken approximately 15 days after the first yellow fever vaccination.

The CDR3 DNA is TGTGCCAGCAGCCCCCGGGACGGGGGGACCCAAGAGACCCAGTACTTC. Translated, it gives CASSPRDGGTQETQYF. V usage is TRBV7-9 and J usage is TRBJ2-5; 7 positions match TRBD2. Losses at the gene ends were 5 bases for V and 1 base for J; bases not matched to a gene: 10. The CDR3 length is 16 residues. Germline lookup yields CDR1 SEHNR and CDR2 FQNEAQ (reference sequence).